The entry that follows covers one T cell receptor beta chain sequence. Its specificity is unknown. The data derive from a study of OX40 agonist ivuxolimab in advanced cancers. For the study at large: Patient treatment consisted of intravenous ivuxolimab administration every 2 weeks at 0.01 to 10 mg/kg.

Whole-study findings and limits: CD4+ T cells averaged fewer expanded clones than CD8+ T cells.

This CDR3 contains 14 residues. After removal of 2 bases from V and 3 bases from J, the junction contained 4 bases not matched to a gene. Germline V gives CDR1 SGHTA, CDR2 FQGTGA. This table comes from immunoSEQ multiplex PCR, and its TCRdb copy is limited to in-frame clones, with some not included. The sample has under 90,000 clones; roughly 89% are singletons. The clonotype comes from an adult with an advanced solid tumor such as melanoma, head and neck, liver or kidney cancer. This chain uses TRBV7-3 with TRBJ2-7; 7 bases fit TRBD1. The source material was CD4+ or CD8+ T cells sorted from blood, sampled in a trial of the OX40 agonist ivuxolimab. CDR3 protein: CASSLGDRHYEQYF. For the CDR3, the DNA is TGTGCCAGCAGCTTAGGGGACAGACACTACGAGCAGTACTTC.